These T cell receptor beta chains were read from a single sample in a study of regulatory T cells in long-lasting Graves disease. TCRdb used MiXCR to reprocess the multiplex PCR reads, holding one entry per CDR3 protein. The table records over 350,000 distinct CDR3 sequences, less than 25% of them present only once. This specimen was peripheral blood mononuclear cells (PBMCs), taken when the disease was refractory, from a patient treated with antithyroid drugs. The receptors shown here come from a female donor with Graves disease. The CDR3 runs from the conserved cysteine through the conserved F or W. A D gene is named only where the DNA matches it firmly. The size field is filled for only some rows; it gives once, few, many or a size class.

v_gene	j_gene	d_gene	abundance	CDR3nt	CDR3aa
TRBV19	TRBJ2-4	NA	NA	TGTGCCAGTAGTGAGGGCGAAGGGAACATTCAGTACTTC	CASSEGEGNIQYF
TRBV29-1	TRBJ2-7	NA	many	TGCAGCGTTGTATGGCAGAACTACGAGCAGTACTTC	CSVVWQNYEQYF
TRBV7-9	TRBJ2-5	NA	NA	TGTGCCAGCAGCTTAGGTAGGACAGAGAAAGAGACCCAGTACTTC	CASSLGRTEKETQYF
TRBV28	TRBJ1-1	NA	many	TGTGCCAGCAGTTCTGGGGCGACAGCATTGAACACTGAAGCTTTCTTT	CASSSGATALNTEAFF
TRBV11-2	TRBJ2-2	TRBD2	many	TGTGCCAGCAGCGCCCGACTAGCGGGAGGGGAGCTGTTTTTT	CASSARLAGGELFF
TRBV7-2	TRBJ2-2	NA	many	TGTGCCAGCAGCTCCGGGTTGGGGGCCGGGGAGCTGTTTTTT	CASSSGLGAGELFF
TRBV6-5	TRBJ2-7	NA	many	TGTGCCAGCAGTTACTATTCCTCAACGGGGGAGCAGTACTTC	CASSYYSSTGEQYF
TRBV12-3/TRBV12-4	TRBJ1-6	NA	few	TGTGCCAGCAGTTTGAGGGGGTACGGGAAGGGGGATAATTCACCCCTCCACTTT	CASSLRGYGKGDNSPLHF
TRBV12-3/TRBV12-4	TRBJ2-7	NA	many	TGTGCCAGCACGGCCCACAATATCTACGAGCAGTACTTC	CASTAHNIYEQYF
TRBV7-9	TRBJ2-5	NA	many	TGTGCCAGCAGCTTGGCTAGCCCACGTGGGGAGACCCAGTACTTC	CASSLASPRGETQYF
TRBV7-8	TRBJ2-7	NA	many	TGTGCCAGCAGCTCCCAGAGCACCTACGAGCAGTACTTC	CASSSQSTYEQYF
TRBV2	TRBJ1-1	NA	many	TGTGCCAGCAGACTAACAGTGGGCGGCACTGAAGCTTTCTTT	CASRLTVGGTEAFF
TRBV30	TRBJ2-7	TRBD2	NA	TGTGCCTGGGGGGGGGGGAACGAGCAGTACTTC	CAWGGGNEQYF
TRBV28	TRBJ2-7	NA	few	TGTGCCAGCAGTTCATTCGGGGGCCACTACGAGCGGTACTTC	CASSSFGGHYERYF
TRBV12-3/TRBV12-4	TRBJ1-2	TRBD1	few	TGTGCCAGCAGCCGTCGGACAGGCCCGACCGGAGGCTACACCTTC	CASSRRTGPTGGYTF
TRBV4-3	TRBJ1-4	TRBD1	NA	TGCGCCAGCAGCCAAGCCAAGGGGGCCTCGGATGAAAAACTGTTTTTT	CASSQAKGASDEKLFF
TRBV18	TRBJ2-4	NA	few	TGTGCCAGCTCACCGGAGAGCCTGGTCAAAAACATTCAGTACTTC	CASSPESLVKNIQYF
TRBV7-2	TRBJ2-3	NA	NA	TGTGCCAGCAGCGTGTGGGGGCAATCAGATACGCAGTATTTT	CASSVWGQSDTQYF
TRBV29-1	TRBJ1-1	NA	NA	TGCAGCGTTTGGGGTTTGGGCACTGAAGCTTTCTTT	CSVWGLGTEAFF
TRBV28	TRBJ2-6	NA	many	TGTGCCAGCAGTTCCCTCCCCGGACAGCCACGGGACTCTGGGGCCAACGTCCTGACTTTC	CASSSLPGQPRDSGANVLTF
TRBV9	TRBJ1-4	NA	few	TGTGCCAGCAGCGTAGATTGGCAGGAAAAACTGTTTTTT	CASSVDWQEKLFF
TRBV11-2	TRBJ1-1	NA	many	TGTGCCAGCAGCTCGAGGCCTTACACTGAAGCTTTCTTT	CASSSRPYTEAFF
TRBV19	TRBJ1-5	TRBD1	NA	TGTGCCAGTAGTATAGCGGGACAGGGCAATCAGCCCCAGCATTTT	CASSIAGQGNQPQHF
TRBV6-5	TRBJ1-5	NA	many	TGTGCCAGCAGTTTAAGCGGATTGGGGGCATCTGGTAGTCAGCCCCAGCATTTT	CASSLSGLGASGSQPQHF
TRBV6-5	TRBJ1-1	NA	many	TGTGCCAGCAGTTACTTATCCGGGGTCTGGAGGGAGACTGAAGCTTTCTTT	CASSYLSGVWRETEAFF
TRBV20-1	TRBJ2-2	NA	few	TGCAGTGCCAGATACGGGAGTGGTACCGGGGAGCTGTTTTTT	CSARYGSGTGELFF
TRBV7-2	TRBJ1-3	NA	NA	TGTGCCAGCAGCTTAGCGGGAAAAGGAAACACCATATATTTT	CASSLAGKGNTIYF
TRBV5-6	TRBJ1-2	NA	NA	TGTGCCAGCAGCTTTGGCGGGTACTTAACGTATGGCTACACCTTC	CASSFGGYLTYGYTF
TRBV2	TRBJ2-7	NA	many	TGTGCCAGCAGTGAGGACCACGAGCAGTACTTC	CASSEDHEQYF
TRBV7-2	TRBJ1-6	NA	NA	TGTGCCAGCAGCACGGGACGGGTTAGAAGTTCACCCCTCCACTTT	CASSTGRVRSSPLHF
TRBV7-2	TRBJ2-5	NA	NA	TGTGCCAGCAGCTTAGCGGTCGGAATCAACCAAGAGACCCAGTACTTC	CASSLAVGINQETQYF
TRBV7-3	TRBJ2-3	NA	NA	TGTGCCAGCAGCTTAATGGTAGGAGGTACGCAGTATTTT	CASSLMVGGTQYF
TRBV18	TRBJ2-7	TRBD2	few	TGTGCCAGCACCGGGGTAGCGGGCTCCTACGAGCAGTACTTC	CASTGVAGSYEQYF